The next 14 T cell receptor beta chains were all read from a single sample in a study of T cell changes during pregnancy in multiple sclerosis. Sequenced by immunoSEQ multiplex PCR; TCRdb stores in-frame clones only, minus some. The sample gives about 64,000 clones, around 90% of which show up once; 1.4% is in the top ten. The material sequenced was peripheral blood, taken in the second trimester of pregnancy. These receptors were obtained from a female donor with multiple sclerosis, enrolled in a pregnancy study.

This sequence joins TRBV30 and TRBJ1-5; TRBD1 aligns across 8 bases. The ends lost 4 bases at V and 2 bases at J; junction bases unmatched: 7. CDR1 and CDR2 from the germline V gene are GTSNPN and SVGIG (reference sequence). The CDR3 extends over 15 amino acids. The CDR3: CAWTLAGGGNQPQHF. In DNA, the CDR3 is TGTGCCTGGACTTTGGCAGGGGGCGGCAATCAGCCCCAGCATTTT.

The rearrangement joins TRBV11-3 to TRBJ2-3; the match to TRBD1 covers 7 bases. Per germline, CDR1 SGHNT and CDR2 YENEEA. CDR3 size: 13 residues. The trim removed 5 bases at V and 9 bases at J, leaving 8 bases unmatched. The CDR3 region has the DNA TGTGCCAGCAGCCCAAGCCCGGGACAGACGCAGTATTTT. Its translation: CASSPSPGQTQYF. Full variable domain (rest looked up from reference TRBV11-3 and TRBJ2-3): EAGVVQSPRYKIIEKKQPVAFWCNPISGHNTLYWYLQNLGQGPELLIRYENEEAVDDSQLPKDRFSAERLKGVDSTLKIQPAELGDSAVYLCASSPSPGQTQYFGPGTRLTVL.

The chain has TRBV28 and TRBJ2-4; tentative D call: TRBD1 (7 bases). Germline V CDR1 and CDR2: MDHEN, SYDVKM. This CDR3 is 16 amino acids long. V was pared by 5 bases and J by 0 bases, with 14 bases between. CDR3: CASSPPGGLAKNIQYF. The CDR3 DNA follows: TGTGCCAGCAGTCCACCAGGGGGACTAGCCAAAAACATTCAGTACTTC.

The chain joins TRBV14 to TRBJ1-2, with D unresolved. Trimming took 0 bases from V and 5 from J, leaving 10 bases between them. This CDR3 has 14 amino acids. CDR1 and CDR2 from the germline V gene are SGHDN and FVKESK. The DNA of the CDR3 is TGTGCCAGCAGCCAAGATGGCGGTGGATATGGCTACACCTTC. It translates to CASSQDGGGYGYTF.

Only one count was recorded for this clone. This sequence joins TRBV4-1 and TRBJ2-2; 14 bases are a match to TRBD2. The CDR3 consists of 17 residues. The V gene's germline CDR1 is MGHRA and CDR2 YSYEKL. Germline trimming cut 4 bases from V and 9 bases from J; bases unmatched to any gene: 10. CDR3 sequence: CASSRGRGLAGVRELFF. In DNA form, the CDR3 reads TGCGCCAGCAGCCGAGGGAGGGGACTAGCGGGAGTGAGGGAGCTGTTTTTT.

The chain employs TRBV4-1 and TRBJ2-3, with 7 bases that match TRBD2. J lost 6 bases, V lost 6 bases, and 9 bases had no gene match. This CDR3 is built from 14 residues. CDR1 and CDR2 (germline): MGHRA, YSYEKL. The CDR3 DNA reads as TGCGCCAGCAGACCAAGCGGGGCCGGGGATACGCAGTATTTT. It encodes CASRPSGAGDTQYF.

This rearrangement joins TRBV18 to TRBJ2-2; 8 nucleotides match TRBD1. The CDR3 consists of 16 residues. CDR1 and CDR2 (germline): KGHSH, LQKENI. V gave up 3 bases and J gave up 2 bases; unmatched junction bases: 5. The CDR3 reads CASSPRDRGNTGELFF. CDR3 bases: TGTGCCAGCTCACCTAGAGACAGGGGTAACACCGGGGAGCTGTTTTTT.

The V call is TRBV11-2, the J call TRBJ2-5; 9 positions match TRBD1. From germline, CDR1 is SGHAT and CDR2 FQNNGV. The CDR3 covers 15 residues. The trim removed 5 bases at V and 7 bases at J, leaving 11 bases unmatched. CDR3 protein: CASSPGDRAVWTQYF. CDR3 bases: TGTGCCAGCAGCCCCGGGGACAGGGCGGTCTGGACCCAGTACTTC.

This clone is medium-sized. The sample has other DNA sequences that encode this CDR3 too. The V and J genes are TRBV10-1 and TRBJ2-1; D call uncertain. The CDR3 sequence is 12 residues long. The germline gives CDR1 WNHNN, CDR2 SYGVQD (reference sequence). V shed 3 bases and J shed 7 bases, with 7 bases lying between them. The CDR3 sequence: CASSDRRNEQFF. In nucleotides, the CDR3 is TGCGCCAGCAGTGACCGGCGGAATGAGCAGTTCTTC.

This clone appeared a single time. This chain links TRBV7-2 with TRBJ1-6; no reliable D call. The CDR3 spans 13 residues. In germline, CDR1 is SGHTA, CDR2 FQGNSA. Trimming stripped 1 base from V and 10 bases from J, with 8 bases between. CDR3 sequence reads: CASSLVSRSPLHF. CDR3 coding DNA: TGTGCCAGCAGCTTAGTTTCGAGGTCACCCCTCCACTTT. The whole variable domain, filled in from reference TRBV7-2 and TRBJ1-6, reads GAGVSQSPSNKVTEKGKDVELRCDPISGHTALYWYRQSLGQGLEFLIYFQGNSAPDKSGLPSDRFSAERTGGSVSTLTIQRTQQEDSAVYLCASSLVSRSPLHFGNGTRLTVT.

The chain links TRBV6-5 to TRBJ2-1; possible D gene TRBD2, 5 bases. V dropped 2 bases and J dropped 7 bases, with 9 bases sitting between them. Germline V CDR1 and CDR2: MNHEY, SVGAGI. This CDR3 is built from 13 residues. The CDR3 spells CASSYGRGNEQFF. The CDR3 DNA follows: TGTGCCAGCAGTTACGGACGGGGAAATGAGCAGTTCTTC.

The V call is TRBV6-1, the J call TRBJ1-5, with 12 bases identical to TRBD1. V shed 3 bases and J 9 bases; nucleotides not matched to a gene: 12. Looked up from germline, CDR1 is MNHNS and CDR2 is SASEGT. This CDR3 has 17 amino acids. The CDR3 loop reads CASSEPGQGAGAGPQHF. The CDR3 bases are TGTGCCAGCAGTGAGCCGGGACAGGGGGCTGGGGCCGGGCCCCAGCATTTT.

V usage is TRBV30 and J usage is TRBJ2-5, with 12 bases matching TRBD2. V was pared by 1 base and J by 5 bases, with 5 bases of the junction left unmatched. The V gene's germline CDR1 is GTSNPN and CDR2 SVGIG (reference sequence). The CDR3 loop spans 15 amino acids. The CDR3 sequence is CAWSAGLAGMETQYF. In DNA, the CDR3 is TGTGCCTGGAGTGCCGGACTAGCGGGAATGGAGACCCAGTACTTC.

The chain links TRBV29-1 to TRBJ2-2; D might be TRBD1 (5 bases). CDR1 SQVTM and CDR2 ANQGSEA come from the germline V gene. Trimming left V 4 bases short and J 2 bases short, with 11 bases between. This CDR3 has 14 residues. This CDR3 reads CSVVGATNTGELFF. The CDR3 DNA is TGCAGCGTTGTTGGGGCTACCAACACCGGGGAGCTGTTTTTT.